These 13 T cell receptor beta chains originate from one sample sequenced in a study of CD8+ T cells in alopecia areata. Extracted from the samples, RNA was reverse transcribed into cDNA to serve as the sequencing template. The repertoire was sequenced with immunoSEQ multiplex PCR; TCRdb's copy has only in-frame clones and lacks some. The table shows some 190,000 clones, with roughly three fifths occurring only once. Treatment reported: oral pan-JAK inhibitor, 5-10 mg twice daily. Sequencing used CD4+ T cells sorted from blood, obtained at approximately week 42, from a patient treated with tofacitinib. All receptors derive from a human donor with alopecia areata.

The chain employs TRBV9 and TRBJ2-3; perhaps TRBD1 as D (6 bases). The ends were cut back, 1 base at V and 4 bases at J, with 10 bases in the middle. The CDR3 contains 14 residues. CDR1 is SGDLS and CDR2 is YYNGEE in the germline V gene. CDR3 loop: CASSVYEGADTQYF. CDR3 sequence (DNA): TGTGCCAGCAGCGTATATGAGGGGGCAGATACGCAGTATTTT.

This clone was seen a few times. The CDR3 is CASGRRQGLSGYTF. CDR3 coding DNA: TGTGCTAGTGGTAGACGACAGGGTCTGAGTGGCTACACCTTC. This sequence joins TRBV12-5 and TRBJ1-2; 7 bases agree with TRBD1. CDR3 size: 14 residues. From germline, CDR1 is LGHNT and CDR2 FRNRAP. V trimming: 5 bases; J trimming: 7 bases; junction bases outside the gene matches: 10.

The CDR3 loop is CASSAGQVPGYTF. The CDR3 coding sequence is TGCGCCAGCAGCGCGGGACAGGTTCCCGGCTACACCTTC. The gene calls are TRBV5-1 and TRBJ1-2, with 8 bases matching TRBD1. V was clipped by 4 bases and J by 8 bases; unmatched bases: 7. The CDR3 runs 13 residues. Germline CDR1 and CDR2: SGHRS and YFSETQ.

The V gene is TRBV7-9, the J gene TRBJ1-4; 7 bases map to TRBD1. Losses at the gene ends were 11 bases for V and 0 bases for J; bases not matched to a gene: 6. Germline CDR1 and CDR2: SEHNR and FQNEAQ (reference sequence). The CDR3 extends over 14 amino acids. The CDR3: CAGTATATNEKLFF. DNA for the CDR3: TGTGCCGGGACAGCCACTGCAACTAATGAAAAACTGTTTTTT.

This clone was recorded many times. V and J are TRBV4-3 and TRBJ1-1; D is uncertain. This CDR3 contains 13 residues. CDR1 and CDR2 from the germline V gene are LGHNA and YSLEER. Trimming took 4 bases from V and 4 from J, leaving 10 bases between them. As DNA, the CDR3 is TGCGCCAGCAGCCTCGCCCGGGGCACTGAAGCTTTCTTT. Encoded protein: CASSLARGTEAFF.

V gene TRBV5-1 combines with J gene TRBJ2-1, with no clear D. This CDR3 contains 14 residues. Trimming removed 2 bases from V and 1 base from J, with 7 bases in between. The germline CDR1 and CDR2 sequences are SGHRS and YFSETQ. This CDR3 is CASSFTVSYNEQFF. CDR3 DNA sequence: TGCGCCAGCAGCTTTACCGTTTCCTACAATGAGCAGTTCTTC.

This clone has ten or more counts. The chain couples TRBV5-4 to TRBJ1-6, with 10 nucleotides matching TRBD1. This CDR3 has 14 residues. The trim removed 3 bases at V and 12 bases at J, leaving 6 bases unmatched. The germline gives CDR1 SGHNT, CDR2 YYREEE (reference sequence). In DNA form, the CDR3 reads TGTGCCAGCAGCTCCGGGACAGGGGTCTTACCCCTCCACTTT. Protein sequence: CASSSGTGVLPLHF.

V is TRBV29-1 and J is TRBJ2-5; the match to TRBD1 covers 8 bases. CDR3 length: 17 residues. V was clipped by 1 base and J by 1 base; unmatched bases: 11. The germline CDR1 and CDR2 sequences are SQVTM and ANQGSEA. The CDR3 nucleotides read TGCAGCGTTGAAGGTGACTTCGGACAGGGCATCCAAGAGACCCAGTACTTC. Protein: CSVEGDFGQGIQETQYF.

The chain couples TRBV7-3 to TRBJ2-7, with a possible D match to TRBD1 (6 bases). Germline V gene lookup returns CDR1 SGHTA and CDR2 FQGTGA. The V and J ends lost 4 bases and 1 base respectively, with 8 bases between them. This CDR3 is built from 13 residues. The CDR3 loop reads CASSWGPSYEQYF. Written as DNA, the CDR3 is TGTGCCAGCAGCTGGGGGCCTTCCTACGAGCAGTACTTC.

This chain links TRBV29-1 with TRBJ2-2; D is unclear. The CDR3 is made up of 11 amino acids. CDR1 SQVTM and CDR2 ANQGSEA come from the germline V gene. V lost 4 bases and J 7 bases, leaving 7 bases between the germline ends. In nucleotides, the CDR3 is TGCAGCGTTGGAAATGGCGGGGAGCTGTTTTTT. Its protein product is CSVGNGGELFF.

The genes are TRBV14 and TRBJ2-5; 7 bases are shared with TRBD2. V was clipped by 2 bases and J by 4 bases; unmatched bases: 4. The germline V gene has CDR1 SGHDN and CDR2 FVKESK. The CDR3 extends over 14 amino acids. CDR3 loop: CASSQRGTIETQYF. The CDR3 DNA is TGTGCCAGCAGCCAACGAGGGACTATAGAGACCCAGTACTTC. The variable domain in full, completed from reference TRBV14 and TRBJ2-5, reads EAGVTQFPSHSVIEKGQTVTLRCDPISGHDNLYWYRRVMGKEIKFLLHFVKESKQDESGMPNNRFLAERTGGTYSTLKVQPAELEDSGVYFCASSQRGTIETQYFGPGTRLLVL.

This chain connects TRBV30 to TRBJ1-1; the D gene is possibly TRBD1 (5 bases). Germline CDR1 is GTSNPN and CDR2 is SVGIG (reference sequence). CDR3 size: 13 residues. Deletions cut 4 bases from V and 3 bases from J, with 12 bases between. The CDR3 reads CAWKPQGYTEAFF. DNA of the CDR3: TGTGCCTGGAAGCCGCAGGGTTACACTGAAGCTTTCTTT.

This rearrangement joins TRBV29-1 to TRBJ1-1; D unresolved. CDR1 and CDR2 from the germline V gene are SQVTM and ANQGSEA. The CDR3 totals 11 residues. V gave up 4 bases and J gave up 8 bases, with 11 bases separating them. The CDR3 DNA is TGCAGCGTTGTGGGGAGGTACGAAGCTTTCTTT. It is translated as CSVVGRYEAFF.